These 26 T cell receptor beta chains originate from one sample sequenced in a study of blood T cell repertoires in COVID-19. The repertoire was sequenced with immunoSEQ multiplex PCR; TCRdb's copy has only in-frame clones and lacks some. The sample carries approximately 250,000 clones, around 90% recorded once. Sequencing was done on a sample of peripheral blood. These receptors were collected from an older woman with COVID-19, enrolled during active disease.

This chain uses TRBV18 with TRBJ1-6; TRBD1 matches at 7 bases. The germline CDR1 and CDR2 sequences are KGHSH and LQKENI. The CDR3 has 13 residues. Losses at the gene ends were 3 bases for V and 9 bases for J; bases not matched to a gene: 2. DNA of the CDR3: TGTGCCAGCTCACCCCACAGGGGTTCACCCCTCCACTTT. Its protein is CASSPHRGSPLHF.

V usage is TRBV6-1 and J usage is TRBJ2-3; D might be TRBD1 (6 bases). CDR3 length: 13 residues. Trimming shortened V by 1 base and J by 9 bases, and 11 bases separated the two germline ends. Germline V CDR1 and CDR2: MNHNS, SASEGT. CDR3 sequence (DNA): TGTGCCAGCAGTGAAGAACTTAGGGGGACGCAGTATTTT. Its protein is CASSEELRGTQYF.

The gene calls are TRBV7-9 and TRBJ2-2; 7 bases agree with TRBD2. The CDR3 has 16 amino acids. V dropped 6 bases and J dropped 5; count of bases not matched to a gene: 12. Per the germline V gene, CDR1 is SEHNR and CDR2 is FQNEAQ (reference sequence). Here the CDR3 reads CASRPPGGRRTGELFF. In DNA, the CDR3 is TGTGCCAGCAGGCCCCCTGGCGGGAGAAGGACCGGGGAGCTGTTTTTT.

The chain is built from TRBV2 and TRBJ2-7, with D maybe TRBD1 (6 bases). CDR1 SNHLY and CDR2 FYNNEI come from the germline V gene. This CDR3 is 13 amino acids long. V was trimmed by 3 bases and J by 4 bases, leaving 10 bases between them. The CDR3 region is CASSEPDRYEQYF. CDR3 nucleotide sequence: TGTGCCAGCAGTGAGCCGGACAGATACGAGCAGTACTTC.

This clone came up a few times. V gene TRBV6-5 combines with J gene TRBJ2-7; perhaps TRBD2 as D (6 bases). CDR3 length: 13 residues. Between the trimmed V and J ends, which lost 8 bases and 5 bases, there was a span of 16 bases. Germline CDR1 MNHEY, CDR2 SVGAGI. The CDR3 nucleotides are TGTGCCAGCTCAAGGGAGGCGAGGAACGAGCAGTACTTC. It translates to CASSREARNEQYF.

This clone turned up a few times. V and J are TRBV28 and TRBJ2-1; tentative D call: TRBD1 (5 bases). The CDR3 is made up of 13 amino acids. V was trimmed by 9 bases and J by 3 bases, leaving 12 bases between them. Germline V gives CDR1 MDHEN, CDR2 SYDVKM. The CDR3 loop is CASTGLGYNEQFF. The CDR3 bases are TGTGCCAGTACAGGCCTAGGCTACAATGAGCAGTTCTTC.

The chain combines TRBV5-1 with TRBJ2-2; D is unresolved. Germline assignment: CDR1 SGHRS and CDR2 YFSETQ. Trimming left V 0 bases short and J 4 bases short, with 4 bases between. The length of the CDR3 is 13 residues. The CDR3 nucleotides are TGCGCCAGCAGCTTGGACGGCACCGGGGAGCTGTTTTTT. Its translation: CASSLDGTGELFF.

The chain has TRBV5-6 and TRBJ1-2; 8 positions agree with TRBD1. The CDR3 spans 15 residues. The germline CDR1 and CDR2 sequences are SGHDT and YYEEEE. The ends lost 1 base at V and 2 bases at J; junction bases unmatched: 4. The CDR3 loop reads CASSLFRGRNYGYTF. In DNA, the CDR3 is TGTGCCAGCAGCTTGTTCAGGGGGCGAAACTATGGCTACACCTTC.

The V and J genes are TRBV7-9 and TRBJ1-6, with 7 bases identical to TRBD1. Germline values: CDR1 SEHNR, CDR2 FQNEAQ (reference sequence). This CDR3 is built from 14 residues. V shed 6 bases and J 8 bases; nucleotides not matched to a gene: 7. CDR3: CASRKGTEDSPLHF. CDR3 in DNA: TGTGCCAGCAGAAAAGGGACAGAAGATTCACCCCTCCACTTT.

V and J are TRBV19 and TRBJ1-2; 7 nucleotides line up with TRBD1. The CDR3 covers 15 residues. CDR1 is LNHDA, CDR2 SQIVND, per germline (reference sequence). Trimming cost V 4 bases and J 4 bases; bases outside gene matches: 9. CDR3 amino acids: CASSTGTERAYGYTF. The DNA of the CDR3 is TGTGCCAGTAGTACCGGGACAGAAAGGGCCTATGGCTACACCTTC.

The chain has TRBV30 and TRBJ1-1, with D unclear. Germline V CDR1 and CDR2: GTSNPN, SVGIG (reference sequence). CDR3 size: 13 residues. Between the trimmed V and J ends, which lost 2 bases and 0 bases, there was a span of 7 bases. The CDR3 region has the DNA TGTGCCTGGAGTCTCCGCGTGAACACTGAAGCTTTCTTT. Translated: CAWSLRVNTEAFF.

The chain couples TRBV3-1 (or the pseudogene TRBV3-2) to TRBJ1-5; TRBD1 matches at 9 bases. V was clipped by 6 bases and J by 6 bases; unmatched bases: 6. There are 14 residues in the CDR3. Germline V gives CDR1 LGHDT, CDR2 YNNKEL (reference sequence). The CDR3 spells CASSKQGAIQPQHF. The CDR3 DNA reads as TGTGCCAGCAGTAAACAGGGGGCGATTCAGCCCCAGCATTTT.

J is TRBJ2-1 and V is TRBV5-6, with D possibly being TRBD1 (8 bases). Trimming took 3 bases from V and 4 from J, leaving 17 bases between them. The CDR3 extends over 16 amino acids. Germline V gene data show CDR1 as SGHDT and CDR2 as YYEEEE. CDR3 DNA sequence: TGTGCCAGCAGCTACGGAACAGGGGGGGTTTACAATGAGCAGTTCTTC. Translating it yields CASSYGTGGVYNEQFF.

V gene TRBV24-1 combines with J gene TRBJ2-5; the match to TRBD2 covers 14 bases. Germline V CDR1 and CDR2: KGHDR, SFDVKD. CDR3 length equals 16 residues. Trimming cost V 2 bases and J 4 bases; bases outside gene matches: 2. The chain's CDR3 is CATSDWGLAGVETQYF. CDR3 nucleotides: TGTGCCACCAGTGATTGGGGACTAGCGGGAGTAGAGACCCAGTACTTC.

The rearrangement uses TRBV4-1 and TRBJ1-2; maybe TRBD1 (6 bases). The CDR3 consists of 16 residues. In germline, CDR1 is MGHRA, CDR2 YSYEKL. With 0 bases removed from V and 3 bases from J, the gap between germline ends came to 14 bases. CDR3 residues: CASSQEGAAPYYGYTF. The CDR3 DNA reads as TGCGCCAGCAGCCAAGAGGGGGCAGCCCCTTACTATGGCTACACCTTC.

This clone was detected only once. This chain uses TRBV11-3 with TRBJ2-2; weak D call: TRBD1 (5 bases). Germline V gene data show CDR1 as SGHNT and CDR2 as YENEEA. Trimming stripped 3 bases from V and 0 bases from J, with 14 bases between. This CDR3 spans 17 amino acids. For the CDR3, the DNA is TGTGCCAGCAGCTTGGGTGGGGCAGCCGCGAACACCGGGGAGCTGTTTTTT. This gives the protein CASSLGGAAANTGELFF.

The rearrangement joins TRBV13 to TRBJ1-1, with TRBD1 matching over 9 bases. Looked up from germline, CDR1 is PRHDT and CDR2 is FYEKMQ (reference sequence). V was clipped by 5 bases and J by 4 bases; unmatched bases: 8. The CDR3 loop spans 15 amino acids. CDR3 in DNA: TGTGCCAGCAGCGGCTACGGGACAGGGATCACTGAAGCTTTCTTT. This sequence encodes CASSGYGTGITEAFF.

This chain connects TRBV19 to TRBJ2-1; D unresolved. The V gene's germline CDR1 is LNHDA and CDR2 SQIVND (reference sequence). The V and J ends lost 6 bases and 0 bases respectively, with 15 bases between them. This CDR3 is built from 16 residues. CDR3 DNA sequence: TGTGCCAGTAGGCCCCTCCTTCTGAGCTCCTACAATGAGCAGTTCTTC. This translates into CASRPLLLSSYNEQFF.

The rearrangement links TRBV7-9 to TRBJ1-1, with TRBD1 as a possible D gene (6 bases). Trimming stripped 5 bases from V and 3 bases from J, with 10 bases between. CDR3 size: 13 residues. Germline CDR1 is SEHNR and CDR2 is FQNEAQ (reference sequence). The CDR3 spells CASSRGQHTEAFF. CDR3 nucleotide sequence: TGTGCCAGCAGCCGCGGACAGCACACTGAAGCTTTCTTT. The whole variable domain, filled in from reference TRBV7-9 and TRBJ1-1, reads DTGVSQNPRHKITKRGQNVTFRCDPISEHNRLYWYRQTLGQGPEFLTYFQNEAQLEKSRLLSDRFSAERPKGSFSTLEIQRTEQGDSAMYLCASSRGQHTEAFFGQGTRLTVV.

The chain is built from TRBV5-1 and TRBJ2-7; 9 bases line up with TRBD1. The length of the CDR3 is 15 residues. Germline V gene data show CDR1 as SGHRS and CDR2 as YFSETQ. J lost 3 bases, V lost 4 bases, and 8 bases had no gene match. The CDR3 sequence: CASSQIGQGFYEQYF. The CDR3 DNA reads TGCGCCAGCAGCCAGATTGGACAGGGGTTCTACGAGCAGTACTTC.

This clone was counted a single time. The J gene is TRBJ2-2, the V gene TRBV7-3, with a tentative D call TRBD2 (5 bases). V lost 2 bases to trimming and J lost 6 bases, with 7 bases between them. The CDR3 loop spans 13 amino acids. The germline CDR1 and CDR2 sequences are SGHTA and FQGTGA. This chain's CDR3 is CASSLGRAGELFF. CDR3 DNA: TGTGCCAGCAGCTTAGGGAGAGCCGGGGAGCTGTTTTTT. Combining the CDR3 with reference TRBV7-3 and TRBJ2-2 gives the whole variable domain GAGVSQTPSNKVTEKGKYVELRCDPISGHTALYWYRQSLGQGPEFLIYFQGTGAADDSGLPNDRFFAVRPEGSVSTLKIQRTERGDSAVYLCASSLGRAGELFFGEGSRLTVL.

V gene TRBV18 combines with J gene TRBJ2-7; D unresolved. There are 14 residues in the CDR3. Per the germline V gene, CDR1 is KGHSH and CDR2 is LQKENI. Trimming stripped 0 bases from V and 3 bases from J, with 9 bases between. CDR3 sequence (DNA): TGTGCCAGCTCACCACCTGTCCAGTACTACGAGCAGTACTTC. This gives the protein CASSPPVQYYEQYF.

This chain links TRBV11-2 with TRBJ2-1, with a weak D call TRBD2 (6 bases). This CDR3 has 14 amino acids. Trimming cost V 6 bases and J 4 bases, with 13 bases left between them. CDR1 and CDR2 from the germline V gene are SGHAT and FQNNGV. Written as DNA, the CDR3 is TGTGCCAGCAGTACGGGACTTTTATACAATGAGCAGTTCTTC. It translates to CASSTGLLYNEQFF.

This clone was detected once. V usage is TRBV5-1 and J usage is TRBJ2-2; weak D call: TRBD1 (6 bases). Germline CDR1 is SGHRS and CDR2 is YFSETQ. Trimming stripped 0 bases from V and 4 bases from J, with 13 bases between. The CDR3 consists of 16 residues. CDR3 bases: TGCGCCAGCAGCTTGGGTGGCAGGGGTCGCACCGGGGAGCTGTTTTTT. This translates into CASSLGGRGRTGELFF.

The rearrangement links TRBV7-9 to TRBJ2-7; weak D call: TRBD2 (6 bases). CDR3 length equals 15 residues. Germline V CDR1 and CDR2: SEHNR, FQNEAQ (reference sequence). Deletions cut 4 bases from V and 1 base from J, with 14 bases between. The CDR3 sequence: CASSSPAGTSYEQYF. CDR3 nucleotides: TGTGCCAGCAGCTCCCCGGCTGGGACTTCCTACGAGCAGTACTTC. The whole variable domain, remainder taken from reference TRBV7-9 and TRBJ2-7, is DTGVSQNPRHKITKRGQNVTFRCDPISEHNRLYWYRQTLGQGPEFLTYFQNEAQLEKSRLLSDRFSAERPKGSFSTLEIQRTEQGDSAMYLCASSSPAGTSYEQYFGPGTRLTVT.

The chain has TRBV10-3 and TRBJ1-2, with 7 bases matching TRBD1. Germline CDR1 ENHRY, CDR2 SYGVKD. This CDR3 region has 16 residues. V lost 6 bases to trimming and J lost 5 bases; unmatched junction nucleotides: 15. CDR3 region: CAIRGRWDSLSYGYTF. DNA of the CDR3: TGTGCCATCAGGGGGCGCTGGGACAGCCTATCGTATGGCTACACCTTC.